This T cell receptor beta chain was recorded in a study of control samples from healthy donors and cancer patients. This clone was recorded only once. The data were produced by immunoSEQ multiplex PCR, yet TCRdb's version contains in-frame clones alone and is incomplete. The table includes under 110,000 clones, around 89% detected once. In germline, CDR1 is MDHEN, CDR2 SYDVKM. The CDR3 totals 13 residues. Trimming removed 5 bases at V and 7 bases at J, with 14 bases between. The sample was blood. The sequence came from a man under 40 in good health. The rearrangement links TRBV28 to TRBJ1-2, with no clear D. The CDR3 nucleotides read TGTGCCAGCAGTACCCCGTCGGGTAGTGGCTACACCTTC. The encoded protein is CASSTPSGSGYTF.